This T cell receptor (beta chain) was recorded in a study of siplizumab effects on memory and regulatory T cells. Sequenced by immunoSEQ multiplex PCR; TCRdb stores in-frame clones only, minus some. The repertoire has over 55,000 clones, approximately 87% of them found once; the top ten carry 3% to 4%. Study-wide results and caveats: On average, roughly 69% of mappable alloreactive CD4+ clones were Treg-derived under siplizumab, against about 29% in controls. Greater diversity than memory cells seemed evident in naive T cells, which also appeared to be major alloresponse contributors. A small minority of alloreactive clones were mapped to unstimulated subsets.

In germline, CDR1 is LNHDA, CDR2 SQIVND (reference sequence). CDR3 size: 15 residues. Losses at the gene ends were 6 bases for V and 2 bases for J; bases not matched to a gene: 1. A note on this clone: Antigen specificity is unknown.

Sequencing used memory CD4+ T cells sorted from blood. This clonotype was obtained from a human donor in good health. V usage is TRBV19 and J usage is TRBJ2-6, with 10 bases matching TRBD1. CDR3 region: CASRGTGAGANVLTF. CDR3 nucleotides: TGTGCCAGTAGGGGGACAGGGGCTGGGGCCAACGTCCTGACTTTC.